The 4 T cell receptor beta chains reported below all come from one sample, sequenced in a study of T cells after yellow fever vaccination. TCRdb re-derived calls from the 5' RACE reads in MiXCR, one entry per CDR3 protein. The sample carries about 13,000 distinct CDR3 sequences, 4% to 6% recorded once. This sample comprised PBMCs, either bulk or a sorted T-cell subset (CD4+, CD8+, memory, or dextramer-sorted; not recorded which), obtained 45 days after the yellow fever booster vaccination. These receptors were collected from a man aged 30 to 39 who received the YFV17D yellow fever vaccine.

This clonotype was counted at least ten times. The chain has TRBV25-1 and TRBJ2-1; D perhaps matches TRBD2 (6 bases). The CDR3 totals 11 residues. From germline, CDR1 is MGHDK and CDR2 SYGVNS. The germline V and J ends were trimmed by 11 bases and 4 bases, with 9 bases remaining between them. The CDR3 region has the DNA TGTGCCGCCGGGACTTACAATGAGCAGTTCTTC. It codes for CAAGTYNEQFF.

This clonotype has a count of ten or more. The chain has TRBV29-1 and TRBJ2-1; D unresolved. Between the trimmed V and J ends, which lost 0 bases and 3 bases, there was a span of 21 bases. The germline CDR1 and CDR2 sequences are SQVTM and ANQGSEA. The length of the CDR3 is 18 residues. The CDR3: CSVEDRRATYGYYNEQFF. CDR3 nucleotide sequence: TGCAGCGTTGAAGATAGGAGAGCCACTTATGGGTACTACAATGAGCAGTTCTTC.

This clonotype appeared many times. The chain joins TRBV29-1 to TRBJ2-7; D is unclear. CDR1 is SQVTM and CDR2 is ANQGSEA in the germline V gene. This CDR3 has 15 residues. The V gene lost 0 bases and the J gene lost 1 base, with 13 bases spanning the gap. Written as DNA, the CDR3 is TGCAGCGTTGAAGAACTCAAAGGTGGTTCCTACGAGCAGTACTTC. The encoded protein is CSVEELKGGSYEQYF.

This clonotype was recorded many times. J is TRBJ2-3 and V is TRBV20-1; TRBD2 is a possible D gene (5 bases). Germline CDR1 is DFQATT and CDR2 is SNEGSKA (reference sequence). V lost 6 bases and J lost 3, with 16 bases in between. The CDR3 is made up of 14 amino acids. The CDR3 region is CSATPLGGTDTQYF. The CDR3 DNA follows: TGCAGTGCCACCCCCCTAGGAGGTACAGATACGCAGTATTTT.